This passage covers 19 T cell receptor beta chains from one sample sequenced in a study of blood T cell repertoires in COVID-19. This table comes from immunoSEQ multiplex PCR, and its TCRdb copy is limited to in-frame clones, with some not included. The data show fewer than 120,000 clones, 75% to 80% seen once. The sequencing sample was made of peripheral blood. Source of these receptors: a woman older than 75 with active or convalescent COVID-19.

The chain joins TRBV19 to TRBJ1-2; 8 bases line up with TRBD1. V lost 5 bases, J lost 7 bases, and 9 bases stayed unmatched. Germline CDR1 is LNHDA and CDR2 is SQIVND (reference sequence). The CDR3 is 14 residues long. The CDR3, as DNA: TGTGCCAGTAGTCCGGACAGGGTGGCTGGTGGCTACACCTTC. This gives the protein CASSPDRVAGGYTF. The variable domain in full, completed from reference TRBV19 and TRBJ1-2, reads DGGITQSPKYLFRKEGQNVTLSCEQNLNHDAMYWYRQDPGQGLRLIYYSQIVNDFQKGDIAEGYSVSREKKESFPLTVTSAQKNPTAFYLCASSPDRVAGGYTFGSGTRLTVV.

CDR3 nucleotides: TGTGCCAGCAGTTACGGGGCTAGCGGGCAAGAGACCCAGTACTTC. Its protein is CASSYGASGQETQYF. The V gene is TRBV6-5, the J gene TRBJ2-5; TRBD2 agrees at 8 bases. J lost 2 bases, V lost 2 bases, and 4 bases had no gene match. CDR3 size: 15 residues. The germline CDR1 and CDR2 sequences are MNHEY and SVGAGI.

The genes are TRBV5-1 and TRBJ1-6; D unresolved. Deletions cut 2 bases from V and 9 bases from J, with 12 bases between. The CDR3 has 14 amino acids. CDR1 is SGHRS and CDR2 is YFSETQ in the germline V gene. The chain's CDR3 is CASSFSTEGSPLHF. The CDR3 DNA reads as TGCGCCAGCAGCTTTTCCACCGAGGGTTCACCCCTCCACTTT.

J is TRBJ2-7 and V is TRBV11-2; TRBD2 agrees at 8 bases. The CDR3 runs to 14 residues. V was clipped by 5 bases and J by 3 bases; unmatched bases: 6. Germline CDR1 SGHAT, CDR2 FQNNGV. The CDR3 here is CASSPQRESYEQYF. CDR3 sequence (DNA): TGTGCCAGCAGCCCCCAGCGGGAGAGCTACGAGCAGTACTTC.

This clone was seen ten or more times. The chain uses TRBV15 and TRBJ2-1; 13 nucleotides align to TRBD2. The CDR3 runs 18 residues. V was pared by 3 bases and J by 0 bases, with 5 bases of the junction left unmatched. Germline V gene lookup returns CDR1 LNHNV and CDR2 YYDKDF (reference sequence). The CDR3 sequence: CATSRTSGRLSSYNEQFF. The DNA for the CDR3 is TGTGCCACCAGCAGGACTAGCGGGAGGCTGAGCTCCTACAATGAGCAGTTCTTC.

This rearrangement joins TRBV29-1 to TRBJ1-1, with 8 bases lining up with TRBD1. V trimming: 4 bases; J trimming: 1 base; junction bases outside the gene matches: 2. There are 13 residues in the CDR3. CDR1 is SQVTM, CDR2 ANQGSEA, per germline. In nucleotides, the CDR3 is TGCAGCGTTGTTGGGACAGGGAACACTGAAGCTTTCTTT. It translates to CSVVGTGNTEAFF.

This clone has only one observation. The chain carries TRBV9 and TRBJ2-1; a possible D gene is TRBD1 (5 bases). V was shortened by 3 bases and J by 4 bases, with 11 bases between the two germline ends. The CDR3 sequence is 14 residues long. CDR1 SGDLS and CDR2 YYNGEE come from the germline V gene. CDR3 amino acids: CASSETPGYNEQFF. The DNA for the CDR3 is TGTGCCAGCAGCGAGACCCCAGGGTACAATGAGCAGTTCTTC.

The rearrangement links TRBV12-3 or TRBV12-4 to TRBJ2-1, with D unresolved. Trimming stripped 5 bases from V and 6 bases from J, with 5 bases between. The CDR3 sequence is 11 residues long. The CDR3 loop reads CASSEFNEQFF. Written as DNA, the CDR3 is TGTGCCAGCAGTGAGTTCAATGAGCAGTTCTTC.

This clone appeared once. The chain is built from TRBV10-3 and TRBJ2-7; D gene uncertain. This CDR3 is built from 17 residues. The V end was cut by 4 bases, the J end by 7 bases, with 26 bases between. CDR1 ENHRY and CDR2 SYGVKD come from the germline V gene. The CDR3 loop is CAISVKPSDGTRVEQYF. For the CDR3, the DNA is TGTGCCATCAGTGTAAAGCCTTCCGACGGAACCCGGGTAGAGCAGTACTTC.

This chain links TRBV28 with TRBJ1-2; tentative D call: TRBD1 (6 bases). Between the trimmed V and J ends, which lost 2 bases and 7 bases, there was a span of 11 bases. This CDR3 is built from 13 residues. Per germline, CDR1 MDHEN and CDR2 SYDVKM. In DNA, the CDR3 is TGTGCCAGCAGTTTACTCAGGGGAGCTGGCTACACCTTC. Amino acids: CASSLLRGAGYTF.

The chain uses TRBV30 and TRBJ2-3; D possibly corresponds to TRBD1 (5 bases). Germline values: CDR1 GTSNPN, CDR2 SVGIG (reference sequence). V was trimmed by 0 bases and J by 7 bases, leaving 8 bases between them. The CDR3 totals 12 residues. The CDR3 sequence is CAWSVDSYTQYF. CDR3 nucleotide sequence: TGTGCCTGGAGTGTTGACAGTTATACGCAGTATTTT.

This clone was counted once. The gene calls are TRBV18 and TRBJ2-1; 9 nucleotides agree with TRBD2. The CDR3 runs 17 residues. Per the germline V gene, CDR1 is KGHSH and CDR2 is LQKENI. J lost 3 bases, V lost 5 bases, and 11 bases had no gene match. The CDR3 coding sequence is TGTGCCAGCTCATCAGGGACCCAGCGGGGGGACTACAATGAGCAGTTCTTC. Amino acid sequence: CASSSGTQRGDYNEQFF. The variable domain in full, with the rest retrieved from reference TRBV18 and TRBJ2-1, is NAGVMQNPRHLVRRRGQEARLRCSPMKGHSHVYWYRQLPEEGLKFMVYLQKENIIDESGMPKERFSAEFPKEGPSILRIQQVVRGDSAAYFCASSSGTQRGDYNEQFFGPGTRLTVL.

This clone was recorded only once. The chain combines TRBV30 with TRBJ2-1; tentative D call: TRBD1 (6 bases). This CDR3 is 13 amino acids long. Germline V lookup: CDR1 GTSNPN, CDR2 SVGIG (reference sequence). V lost 3 bases, J lost 10 bases, and 16 bases lay in between. CDR3 DNA: TGTGCCTGGAGCCCACGAACCAGGGGCGAGCAGTTCTTC. Encoded protein: CAWSPRTRGEQFF.

This clone was observed a handful of times. The chain employs TRBV6-1 and TRBJ1-4; the match to TRBD1 covers 11 bases. CDR1 MNHNS and CDR2 SASEGT come from the germline V gene. There are 17 residues in the CDR3. V was clipped by 2 bases and J by 7 bases; unmatched bases: 9. Here the CDR3 reads CASSEFGQGARGEKLFF. The CDR3 DNA reads as TGTGCCAGCAGTGAATTTGGACAGGGGGCGAGAGGTGAAAAACTGTTTTTT.

J is TRBJ1-5 and V is TRBV28; 7 nucleotides agree with TRBD1. The CDR3 runs to 16 residues. The junction had 9 bases not matched to a gene; V was cut back by 6 bases and J by 1 base. Germline V lookup: CDR1 MDHEN, CDR2 SYDVKM. The CDR3: CASRSPPGQSNQPQHF. The CDR3 DNA reads TGTGCCAGCAGATCCCCCCCGGGACAGAGCAATCAGCCCCAGCATTTT. Looking up the rest from reference TRBV28 and TRBJ1-5 gives the full variable domain: DVKVTQSSRYLVKRTGEKVFLECVQDMDHENMFWYRQDPGLGLRLIYFSYDVKMKEKGDIPEGYSVSREKKERFSLILESASTNQTSMYLCASRSPPGQSNQPQHFGDGTRLSIL.

This rearrangement joins TRBV7-8 to TRBJ2-3; the match to TRBD2 covers 13 bases. The CDR3 length is 15 residues. Trimming removed 8 bases from V and 5 bases from J; junction bases left unmatched: 7. The germline V gene has CDR1 SGHVS and CDR2 FQNEAQ. The CDR3 here is CASRTSGRALDTQYF. CDR3 DNA sequence: TGTGCCAGCCGTACTAGCGGGAGGGCCCTAGATACGCAGTATTTT.

The genes are TRBV7-2 and TRBJ2-7, with 13 positions matching TRBD2. Trimming removed 2 bases from V and 3 bases from J; junction bases left unmatched: 7. The V gene's germline CDR1 is SGHTA and CDR2 FQGNSA. CDR3 length equals 17 residues. The chain's CDR3 is CASSLYGTSGTFYEQYF. CDR3 DNA: TGTGCCAGCAGCTTATATGGGACTAGCGGGACGTTCTACGAGCAGTACTTC.

J is TRBJ1-3 and V is TRBV7-9; D possibly corresponds to TRBD1 (5 bases). Between the trimmed V and J ends, which lost 10 bases and 3 bases, there was a span of 19 bases. CDR3 length: 15 amino acids. CDR1 SEHNR and CDR2 FQNEAQ come from the germline V gene (reference sequence). Here the CDR3 DNA reads TGTGCCACCCCTGAAGATGACAGCTTTGGAAACACCATATATTTT. Encoded protein: CATPEDDSFGNTIYF.

The chain links TRBV14 to TRBJ1-1; TRBD1 is a possible D gene (5 bases). V lost 2 bases, J lost 5 bases, and 18 bases lay in between. The CDR3 has 16 amino acids. Germline loops: CDR1 SGHDN, CDR2 FVKESK. CDR3 sequence: CASSQPRWGVRTEAFF. For the CDR3, the DNA is TGTGCCAGCAGCCAACCCCGATGGGGGGTGCGTACTGAAGCTTTCTTT.